Listed here is a single T cell receptor beta chain. Germline lookup yields CDR1 KGHSH and CDR2 LQKENI. The germline V and J ends were trimmed by 5 bases and 3 bases, with 10 bases remaining between them. This CDR3 has 13 residues. The sample originates from a study of blood T cell repertoires in COVID-19. TCRdb's table, derived via immunoSEQ multiplex PCR, lists solely in-frame clones and lacks some. The data hold around 100,000 clones, with over 85% observed a single time. The V call is TRBV18, the J call TRBJ1-2; perhaps TRBD1 as D (5 bases). The sequenced sample consisted of peripheral blood. The sequence came from a man between 65 and 85 years old with acute or convalescent COVID-19. CDR3 nucleotides: TGTGCCAGCTCATCCGGGGGGTACTATGGCTACACCTTC. Translation: CASSSGGYYGYTF. Full variable domain (outside the CDR3, taken from reference TRBV18 and TRBJ1-2): NAGVMQNPRHLVRRRGQEARLRCSPMKGHSHVYWYRQLPEEGLKFMVYLQKENIIDESGMPKERFSAEFPKEGPSILRIQQVVRGDSAAYFCASSSGGYYGYTFGSGTRLTVV.